This T cell receptor (beta chain) was sequenced during a study of blood T cell repertoires in COVID-19. Study context: COVID-19 samples collected from the United States, Italy and Spain covered acute and convalescent phases. PBMCs, B-cell-depleted T cells, or T cells were the source of the cDNA or gDNA that made up the material.

Authors' analysis steps: Reference gene primer amplification gave nucleated cell count estimates. Some clones are missing from TCRdb's copy, which holds only in-frame ones; the method was immunoSEQ multiplex PCR. V and J calls and clone size follow that table, whereas D and trimming were derived from the DNA. The sample shows some 200,000 clones, 75% to 85% of them seen only once. Sequenced material: peripheral blood. The sequence came from a woman between 40 and 50 years old who had recovered from COVID-19.

In nucleotides, the CDR3 is TGTGCCAGCCAGCCCCTAACAGGGGAGAAAGCTTTCTTT. Translating it yields CASQPLTGEKAFF. The chain uses TRBV2 and TRBJ1-1; 7 bases fit TRBD1. The ends lost 8 bases at V and 9 bases at J; junction bases unmatched: 12. Germline V gene lookup returns CDR1 SNHLY and CDR2 FYNNEI. The CDR3 covers 13 residues.